A selection of T cell receptor beta chains follows, all from one sample in a study of blood T cells in healthy people across ages. TCRdb itself ran the 5' RACE reads through MiXCR, one entry per CDR3 protein. Found here are about 1 million distinct CDR3 sequences, 40% to 55% of them singletons; the top ten hold approximately 19%. Input material: blood. The receptors shown here come from a woman between 55 and 75 years old in good health. Both conserved end residues are part of each CDR3. The D gene is left open where the match is weak. Expanded clones get a size class; other rows say once, few or many, or leave the size out.

j_gene: TRBJ2-7; abundance: .; v_gene: TRBV12-3/TRBV12-4; d_gene: .; CDR3aa: CASSSAGEQYF; CDR3nt: TGTGCCAGCAGCTCGGCCGGCGAGCAGTACTTC
j_gene: TRBJ2-5; abundance: many; v_gene: TRBV20-1; d_gene: TRBD2; CDR3aa: CSARTSGKETQYF; CDR3nt: TGCAGTGCTAGGACTAGCGGGAAAGAGACCCAGTACTTC
j_gene: TRBJ2-1; abundance: few; v_gene: TRBV7-3; d_gene: TRBD2; CDR3aa: CASGRLAGVNNEQFF; CDR3nt: TGTGCCAGCGGCAGACTAGCGGGAGTCAACAATGAGCAGTTCTTC
j_gene: TRBJ1-4; abundance: .; v_gene: TRBV29-1; d_gene: TRBD1; CDR3aa: CSVQEGASANEKLFF; CDR3nt: TGCAGCGTTCAAGAGGGGGCCTCAGCTAATGAAAAACTGTTTTTT
j_gene: TRBJ2-7; abundance: .; v_gene: TRBV9; d_gene: .; CDR3aa: CASSVDIAYEQYF; CDR3nt: TGTGCCAGCAGCGTGGACATAGCCTACGAGCAGTACTTC
j_gene: TRBJ2-7; abundance: once; v_gene: TRBV19; d_gene: .; CDR3aa: CASSIGDLGTTYEQYF; CDR3nt: TGTGCCAGTAGTATCGGGGACCTAGGTACCACCTACGAGCAGTACTTC
j_gene: TRBJ2-7; abundance: once; v_gene: TRBV11-2; d_gene: TRBD1; CDR3aa: CASSQDRLYEQYF; CDR3nt: TGTGCCAGCAGCCAGGACAGGTTATACGAGCAGTACTTC
j_gene: TRBJ2-2; abundance: .; v_gene: TRBV12-3/TRBV12-4; d_gene: TRBD2; CDR3aa: CASSLTSGYTGELFF; CDR3nt: TGTGCCAGCAGTTTAACTAGCGGTTACACCGGGGAGCTGTTTTTT
j_gene: TRBJ2-7; abundance: .; v_gene: TRBV7-8; d_gene: .; CDR3aa: CASSLQGSTYEQYF; CDR3nt: TGTGCCAGCAGCTTACAGGGGTCCACCTACGAGCAGTACTTC
j_gene: TRBJ1-5; abundance: few; v_gene: TRBV12-3/TRBV12-4; d_gene: TRBD1; CDR3aa: CASSLTGNGQPQHF; CDR3nt: TGTGCCAGCAGTTTGACAGGGAACGGACAGCCCCAGCATTTT
j_gene: TRBJ1-2; abundance: .; v_gene: TRBV7-9; d_gene: .; CDR3aa: CASSLPGTFGYTF; CDR3nt: TGTGCCAGCAGCTTGCCTGGGACCTTTGGCTACACCTTC
j_gene: TRBJ2-3; abundance: few; v_gene: TRBV4-1; d_gene: TRBD2; CDR3aa: CASSQKLAGPFTDTQYF; CDR3nt: TGCGCCAGCAGCCAAAAACTAGCGGGACCCTTCACAGATACGCAGTATTTT